This is a list of T cell receptor beta chains from one sample in a study of blood T cell repertoires in COVID-19. Only in-frame clones appear in the TCRdb table, and some are missing; sequencing was by immunoSEQ multiplex PCR. The data show 100,000 to 150,000 clones, about 70% seen once. The sequencing sample was made of peripheral blood. The receptors come from a woman in her sixties or seventies with acute or convalescent COVID-19. CDR3s leave out the opening cysteine and the closing phenylalanine or tryptophan.

v_gene	len	j_gene	CDR3aa
TRBV4-3	13	TRBJ1-2	ASSQAETTVYGYT
TRBV11-2	14	TRBJ1-4	ASSRDRGRANEKLF
TRBV27	15	TRBJ2-6	ASSFGEGFSGANVLT
TRBV5-1	11	TRBJ1-5	ASSQEGGQPQH
TRBV11-2	13	TRBJ1-1	ASRLGGRWNTEAF
TRBV10-1	14	TRBJ2-3	ASNPLAGVEGDTQY
TRBV7-7	11	TRBJ2-1	ASSFIGGNEQF
TRBV7-8	10	TRBJ2-7	ASGGNSYEQY
TRBV25-1	13	TRBJ2-1	ASSEGLAGGDEQF
TRBV4-2	14	TRBJ2-7	ASSLGLAGGDYEQY
TRBV9	17	TRBJ2-3	ASSVVPITGTGWTDTQY
TRBV24-1	14	TRBJ2-2	ATSDSGARNTGELF
TRBV14	12	TRBJ2-2	ASSQAQGTGELF
TRBV18	11	TRBJ1-1	ASSRLEDTEAF
TRBV6-5	13	TRBJ1-6	ASRSRQGGNSPLH
TRBV5-6	10	TRBJ2-3	ASSQTPDTQY
TRBV13	11	TRBJ2-1	ASSPRAGNEQF
TRBV3-1/TRBV3-2	12	TRBJ2-7	ASSQVPTSDEQY
TRBV28	13	TRBJ2-3	ASSLFPDTTDTQY
TRBV19	14	TRBJ1-2	ASSISMNPRHYGYT
TRBV19	15	TRBJ2-2	ASSIGRGARGTGELF
TRBV28	11	TRBJ1-4	ASSLSDRVELF
TRBV6-5	11	TRBJ2-3	ASYRVNGDTQY
TRBV27	14	TRBJ2-2	ASSSPASGSAGELF
TRBV2	11	TRBJ1-2	ASSETRQGGYT
TRBV5-1	12	TRBJ2-2	ASSSASEGRELF
TRBV2	16	TRBJ2-1	ASRRGTSSLGASDEQF
TRBV14	14	TRBJ2-3	ASSQDLGRGYGTQY
TRBV24-1	12	TRBJ1-4	ATSDPRQVTRLF
TRBV29-1	13	TRBJ2-5	SVRTGGGFQETQY
TRBV6-5	12	TRBJ2-7	ASRPLTGTYEQY
TRBV19	10	TRBJ1-1	ASSRWATEAF
TRBV7-9	15	TRBJ1-4	ASSKQGAAPTNEKLF
TRBV5-8	14	TRBJ2-3	ASRSSGLATGDTQY
TRBV19	11	TRBJ1-2	ASSSGQGDGYT
TRBV19	11	TRBJ2-1	ASSMRAGGEQF
TRBV6-6	14	TRBJ2-2	ASSYIWRGGTGELF
TRBV29-1	12	TRBJ2-7	SAALAGGSYEQY
TRBV10-3	10	TRBJ1-2	AISRTGDGYT
TRBV20-1	12	TRBJ1-1	SASGSAGDTEAF
TRBV18	16	TRBJ1-1	ASSPRAGQGAGSTEAF
TRBV7-6	15	TRBJ1-3	ASSLHPETRFGNTIY
TRBV7-2	17	TRBJ1-5	ASSYLPGQAFGGNQPQH
TRBV19	13	TRBJ1-4	ASSPGLSDNEKLF
TRBV4-2	14	TRBJ1-2	ASSQSLGTGGRGYT
TRBV11-2	13	TRBJ1-4	ASSARQGLNEKLF
TRBV4-3	15	TRBJ2-7	ASSQDLPGTGSYEQY
TRBV11-3	11	TRBJ2-2	ASSFQGAGELF